This T cell receptor beta chain derives from a study of shared clonotypes between healthy human individuals. Study-wide results and limits: The study sampled only blood, and tissue repertoires likely differ. The diversity represented, both genetic and in exposure history, was limited by few donors. The sharing of approximately 4.6% of naive CD4 clonotypes was seen across a few donors.

Germline CDR1 is DFQATT and CDR2 is SNEGSKA (reference sequence). CDR3 size: 11 residues. V was cut by 3 bases and J by 7 bases, with 6 bases left in between. This clone was seen a handful of times. Its antigen is unknown. TCRdb keeps only in-frame clones here, not all; method: immunoSEQ multiplex PCR. The sample contains about 2.4 million clones, approximately 93% of which appear only once. V is TRBV20-1 and J is TRBJ2-2; D remains unclear. This clonotype was obtained from a man between 18 and 29 years old in good health. Some clones in this sample may be carry-over from other donors' samples. Sequenced material: naive CD4+ T cells from PBMCs. This sample's subset: CD45RA+ positively selected. The CDR3 loop reads CSASIYGELFF. CDR3 coding DNA: TGCAGTGCTAGCATCTACGGGGAGCTGTTTTTT.